These T cell receptor beta chains were read from a single sample in a study of post-analysis software for immune sequencing data. TCRdb processed the PCR reads anew with MiXCR; each CDR3 protein has one entry. Counted here are hundreds of thousands of distinct CDR3 sequences, roughly 27% occurring once; the ten biggest clones make up approximately 0.6%. Sequencing was performed on blood. The receptors derive from a girl aged 10 to 17 with multiple sclerosis. Each CDR3 is given with its conserved first and last residue. A D gene is named only where the DNA matches it firmly. A clone size is listed for some rows: how often the clone was seen (once, few, many), or a class if it is expanded.

>TRBJ1-6|NA|NA|TRBV3-1|16
TGTGCCAGCAGCCAAGAAGTCGGACAGCCAAATTCACCCCTCCACTTT
CASSQEVGQPNSPLHF
>TRBJ2-3|NA|many|TRBV3-1|12
TGCGCCAGCAGCCGAGGAACAGATACGCAGTATTTT
CASSRGTDTQYF
>TRBJ2-1|NA|few|TRBV4-3|15
TGCGCCAGCAGCCAAGGTAGACAGCATGCAAATGAGCAGTTCTTC
CASSQGRQHANEQFF
>TRBJ2-5|NA|few|TRBV28|15
TGTGCCAGCAGTTCCTCTTTAGGGGGGGCAGAGACCCAGTACTTC
CASSSSLGGAETQYF
>TRBJ2-6|TRBD2|NA|TRBV28|15
TGTGCCAGCACCCCTCGGGGGGCTGGGGCCAACGTCCTGACTTTC
CASTPRGAGANVLTF
>TRBJ1-2|NA|few|TRBV3-1|13
TGTGCCAGCAGCCAAATGGGGTCGTATGGCTACACCTTC
CASSQMGSYGYTF
>TRBJ2-7|TRBD2|few|TRBV20-1|13
TGCAGTGCTACCCTAGCGGGAGCTAACGAGCAGTACTTC
CSATLAGANEQYF
>TRBJ1-6|NA|NA|TRBV20-1|15
TGCAGTGCTAGAGATATTAACAGCGTTCATTCACCCCTCCACTTT
CSARDINSVHSPLHF
>TRBJ2-3|TRBD2|few|TRBV5-1|15
TGCGCCAGCAAGGGACTAGCGGGGGGCGCAGATACGCAGTATTTT
CASKGLAGGADTQYF
>TRBJ2-1|NA|NA|TRBV9|16
TGTGCCAGCAGCGTAGGGGGAACAGGGCCCTACAATGAGCAGTTCTTC
CASSVGGTGPYNEQFF
>TRBJ2-4|TRBD2|NA|TRBV28|15
TGTGCCAGCAGTTTAACCCTAGCGGGATCGAGGGAGCAGTACTTC
CASSLTLAGSREQYF
>TRBJ1-5|TRBD1|few|TRBV29-1|13
TGCAGCGTAGCGACAGGGGTCAATCAGCCCCAGCATTTT
CSVATGVNQPQHF
>TRBJ2-1|TRBD2|few|TRBV6-6|16
TGTGCCAGCACCCCGGGACTAGCGGGATATCTCAATGAGCAGTTCTTC
CASTPGLAGYLNEQFF
>TRBJ1-5|NA|NA|TRBV7-2|15
TGTGCCAGCAGTGAAGAGACGTATAGCAATCAGCCCCAGCATTTT
CASSEETYSNQPQHF
>TRBJ2-3|TRBD1|few|TRBV7-2|16
TGTGCCAGCAGTTTACCGGGACAGGGGGTGACAGATACGCAGTATTTT
CASSLPGQGVTDTQYF
>TRBJ2-4|TRBD2|many|TRBV29-1|15
TGCAGCGCTGGACTAGCGGGAGGTTCCAAAAACATTCAGTACTTC
CSAGLAGGSKNIQYF
>TRBJ2-3|NA|few|TRBV2|12
TGTGCCAGCAGCCCGGACCTGGGAGGGCAGTATTTT
CASSPDLGGQYF
>TRBJ2-3|NA|NA|TRBV9|18
TGTGCCAGCAGCGTAGCAATTGGGGCGGGATCGGGAACAGATACGCAGTATTTT
CASSVAIGAGSGTDTQYF
>TRBJ2-6|NA|NA|TRBV2|15
TGTGCCAGCACTGAGGAGGGGACTGGGGCCAACGTCCTGACTTTC
CASTEEGTGANVLTF
>TRBJ2-5|TRBD2|many|TRBV9|14
TGTGCCAGCAGCCCATGGGACTACCCGGGGACCCAGTACTTC
CASSPWDYPGTQYF
>TRBJ2-7|TRBD1|few|TRBV6-2/TRBV6-3|16
TGTGCCAGCAGTTACTCGAGGAACAGGGGCTTCTACGAGCAGTACTTC
CASSYSRNRGFYEQYF
>TRBJ2-7|TRBD2|few|TRBV20-1|15
TGCAGTGCTAGAGATCCGGGAGGGCCCTCTTACGAGCAGTACTTC
CSARDPGGPSYEQYF
>TRBJ2-7|NA|NA|TRBV15|16
TGTGCCACCAGCAGAGATAGGACACCGAGCTCCTACGAGCAGTACTTC
CATSRDRTPSSYEQYF
>TRBJ1-2|NA|few|TRBV7-2|16
TGTGCCAGCAGCTTAGAAACGGGATCAAGGCCCTATGGCTACACCTTC
CASSLETGSRPYGYTF
>TRBJ2-7|TRBD2|NA|TRBV5-6|15
TGTGCCAGCAGCTTGACTAGCGGGATAATCGGCGAGCAGTACTTC
CASSLTSGIIGEQYF
>TRBJ2-7|TRBD2|few|TRBV20-1|15
TGCAGTGCTAGAGATTGGGAGGGAGTGAACTACGAGCAGTACTTC
CSARDWEGVNYEQYF
>TRBJ1-2|NA|NA|TRBV27|14
TGTGCCAGCAGTTTCGACCCGAGGGGCTATGGCTACACCTTC
CASSFDPRGYGYTF
>TRBJ2-3|NA|NA|TRBV7-9|17
TGTGCCAGCAGCTCCCGAAGCGGGCAAACTAGCACAGGTACGCAGTATTTT
CASSSRSGQTSTGTQYF
>TRBJ2-1|TRBD2|few|TRBV6-5|16
TGTGCCAGCAGCCCGCGAACTAGCGGGAGAAGTAATGAGCAGTTCTTC
CASSPRTSGRSNEQFF
>TRBJ2-5|TRBD2|NA|TRBV7-7|15
TGTGCTAGCAGCTTAGTTCCGGGGGGAAGAGAGACCCAGTACTTC
CASSLVPGGRETQYF
>TRBJ2-3|TRBD2|once|TRBV20-1|17
TGCAGTGCTAGGAAACTAGCGGGCGGCTCTAGCACAGATACGCAGTATTTT
CSARKLAGGSSTDTQYF
>TRBJ1-2|NA|few|TRBV7-2|15
TGTGCCAGCAGCGAGCCCAGGACAGTCAACTATGGCTACACCTTC
CASSEPRTVNYGYTF
>TRBJ2-7|NA|few|TRBV20-1|13
TGCAGTGCTAGCCGGGACGCCTCCTACGAGCAGTACTTC
CSASRDASYEQYF
>TRBJ1-5|TRBD1|few|TRBV6-1|15
TGTGCCAGCAGTACTACGACAGGGGGCAATCAGCCCCAGCATTTT
CASSTTTGGNQPQHF
>TRBJ1-5|NA|few|TRBV29-1|13
TGCAGCGTTTTGGGACAAAGCAATCAGCCCCAGCATTTT
CSVLGQSNQPQHF
>TRBJ2-3|NA|few|TRBV7-2|12
TGTGCCAGCAGCGAACCCACAGATACGCAGTATTTT
CASSEPTDTQYF
>TRBJ1-2|NA|NA|TRBV20-1|11
TGCAGTGCTCTAGAGTCCTATGGCTACACCTTC
CSALESYGYTF
>TRBJ2-3|TRBD2|NA|TRBV20-1|17
TGCAGTGCCCCCAGTAGCGGGAGGGCCGGGAGCACAGATACGCAGTATTTT
CSAPSSGRAGSTDTQYF